The TCR beta chain described here comes from a study of blood T cell repertoires in COVID-19. Original methodology: The assay estimated nucleated cells by amplifying reference gene primers. The protocol was immunoSEQ multiplex PCR, while the TCRdb copy is restricted to in-frame clones and leaves out a portion. The D gene and trimming were derived from the DNA, and the V and J assignments and clone size from that table. The sample shows about 100,000 clones, around four fifths of them seen only once. The CDR3 consists of 15 residues. V was clipped by 4 bases and J by 2 bases, with 13 bases between them. Germline V gene lookup returns CDR1 SGDLS and CDR2 YYNGEE.

The sequence derives from a man aged 50 to 60 with active or convalescent COVID-19. Sequenced: peripheral blood. The V call is TRBV9, the J call TRBJ2-1; a weak D match, TRBD2 (6 bases). CDR3 DNA: TGTGCCAGCAGCTACAGTGGGGGGACCTACAATGAGCAGTTCTTC. It codes for CASSYSGGTYNEQFF.